The subject of this entry is one TCR beta chain. Antigen: not known. The data originate from a study of T cell repertoires in ileal Crohn's disease. Study information: M6 samples are neoterminal ileum biopsies from postoperative colonoscopy. Findings of the study overall: Mucosal expansions were suggested to be mainly CD8 T cells.

V was cut by 3 bases and J by 4 bases, with 11 bases left in between. CDR1 and CDR2 from the germline V gene are SGHTA and FQGTGA. The CDR3 spans 14 residues. Each sample's TCRB immunosequencing used 450 to 650 nanograms of biopsy DNA. Sequenced by immunoSEQ multiplex PCR; TCRdb stores in-frame clones only, minus some. This repertoire shows more than 15,000 clones, 72% found once; its top ten account for less than 5%. The time point is: neoterminal ileum biopsy at postoperative endoscopy, about 6 months after surgery. The TCR sequence derives from an adult with Crohn's disease. The sample consisted of ileal tissue. The chain couples TRBV7-3 to TRBJ2-3; tentative D call: TRBD1 (6 bases). The DNA for the CDR3 is TGTGCCAGCAGCTTGGGAAACAGGGCAGATACGCAGTATTTT. Encoded protein: CASSLGNRADTQYF.